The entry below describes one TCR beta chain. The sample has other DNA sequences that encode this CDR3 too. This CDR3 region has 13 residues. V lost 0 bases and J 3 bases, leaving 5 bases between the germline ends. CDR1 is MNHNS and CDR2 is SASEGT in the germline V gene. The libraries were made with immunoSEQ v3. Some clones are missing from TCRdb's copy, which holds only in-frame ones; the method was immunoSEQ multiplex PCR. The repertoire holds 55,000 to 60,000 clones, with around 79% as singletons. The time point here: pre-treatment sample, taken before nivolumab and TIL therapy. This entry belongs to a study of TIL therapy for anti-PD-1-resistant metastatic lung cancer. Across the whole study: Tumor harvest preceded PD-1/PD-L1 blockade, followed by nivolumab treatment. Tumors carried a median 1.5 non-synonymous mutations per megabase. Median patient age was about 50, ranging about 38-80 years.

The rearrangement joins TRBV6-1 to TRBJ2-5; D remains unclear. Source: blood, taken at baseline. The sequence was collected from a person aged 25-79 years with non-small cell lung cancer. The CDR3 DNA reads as TGTGCCAGCAGTGAAGCGAAGAAAGAGACCCAGTACTTC. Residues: CASSEAKKETQYF.